Below, 13 T cell receptor beta chains from the same sample are listed, as sequenced in a study of post-analysis software for immune sequencing data (dated by TCRdb to about 2015). The investigation overall reported the following: Patients showed significantly higher frequencies than controls for a handful of TRBV segments, among them TRBV5-6, TRBV5-1 and TRBV20-1.

For these receptors, no antigen is known. Library preparation employed PCR. The sequencer listed for this sample is Illumina HiSeq 2500. To reduce PCR and sequencing biases, unique molecular identifiers were built into the TCR beta cDNA libraries. The public reads were quality trimmed at Q25 with fastp and then assembled into clones with MiXCR by TCRdb, keeping productive beta chains. Each entry is one CDR3 protein sequence, shown with its most common DNA and genes. Counted in this sample were 500,000 to 600,000 distinct CDR3 sequences; roughly 47% of them appeared once. Around 1.7% of the sample is in the top ten clones. Material for sequencing was blood. The source is a girl aged 10-17 years with multiple sclerosis.

This clonotype was counted only a few times. The rearrangement links TRBV12-3 or TRBV12-4 to TRBJ2-7; D may be TRBD1 (5 bases). The germline V and J ends were trimmed by 7 bases and 2 bases, with 18 bases remaining between them. CDR3 size: 15 residues. In DNA form, the CDR3 reads TGTGCCAGCACCTGGGGCCTGACGGGCACCTACGAGCAGTACTTC. This encodes CASTWGLTGTYEQYF.

The genes are TRBV20-1 and TRBJ2-1; 8 nucleotides match TRBD2. The germline V gene encodes CDR1 DFQATT and CDR2 SNEGSKA (reference sequence). The CDR3 consists of 14 residues. V lost 3 bases and J lost 6; bases outside the gene matches: 7. The CDR3 sequence: CSARPPGRVNEQFF. The CDR3 DNA sequence: TGCAGTGCTAGGCCTCCCGGGAGGGTCAATGAGCAGTTCTTC.

The chain carries TRBV20-1 and TRBJ2-4; perhaps TRBD1 as D (6 bases). The CDR3 sequence is 14 residues long. CDR1 and CDR2 (germline): DFQATT, SNEGSKA (reference sequence). The V gene lost 5 bases and the J gene lost 1 base, with 12 bases spanning the gap. CDR3 coding DNA: TGCAGTGCTTTTCAGGGGATCGCCAAAAACATTCAGTACTTC. Amino acids: CSAFQGIAKNIQYF.

J is TRBJ2-1 and V is TRBV25-1; 7 bases fit TRBD1. Germline-derived CDR1 and CDR2 are MGHDK and SYGVNS. CDR3 length: 14 residues. Unmatched junction bases numbered 4, after V lost 4 bases and J lost 4 bases. Here the CDR3 DNA reads TGTGCCAGCAGTGTGTGGGACAGTTACAATGAGCAGTTCTTC. Amino acids: CASSVWDSYNEQFF.

For this clonotype: The junction does not match germline at one end; this may be a read error. The chain carries TRBV12-3 or TRBV12-4 and TRBJ2-3, with TRBD2 identical over 9 bases. The length of the CDR3 is 15 residues. CDR3 DNA: TGTGCCAGCAGTCTACGACTAGCGGAGCGAGATATGCAGTATTTT. Its protein product is CASSLRLAERDMQYF.

The J gene is TRBJ2-1, the V gene TRBV6-2 or TRBV6-3; 10 positions match TRBD2. V dropped 5 bases and J dropped 3; count of bases not matched to a gene: 4. Looked up from germline, CDR1 is MNHEY and CDR2 is SVGEGT. The CDR3 sequence is 15 residues long. The CDR3 protein is CASSRLAGLYNEQFF. DNA for the CDR3: TGTGCCAGCAGTCGACTAGCGGGCCTCTACAATGAGCAGTTCTTC.

The V and J genes are TRBV5-1 and TRBJ2-3; D not resolved. V was shortened by 2 bases and J by 2 bases, with 6 bases between the two germline ends. Germline V gene data show CDR1 as SGHRS and CDR2 as YFSETQ. This CDR3 has 13 residues. The CDR3 region is CASSFTATDTQYF. The CDR3 DNA reads as TGCGCCAGCAGCTTTACGGCCACAGATACGCAGTATTTT.

The chain uses TRBV12-3 or TRBV12-4 and TRBJ2-7; 8 bases are shared with TRBD1. J gave up 0 bases and V 6 bases, and 7 bases lay outside the gene matches. CDR3 size: 15 residues. CDR3 coding DNA: TGTGCCAGCAGCCGTAGACAGGGGCCCTCCTACGAGCAGTACTTC. Encoded protein: CASSRRQGPSYEQYF.

This clonotype was picked up a small number of times. The chain has TRBV27 and TRBJ1-2; D is unresolved. CDR3 length equals 13 residues. Trimming stripped 1 base from V and 0 bases from J, with 3 bases between. CDR1 is MNHEY and CDR2 is SMNVEV in the germline V gene (reference sequence). CDR3 loop: CASSLFSNYGYTF. DNA for the CDR3: TGTGCCAGCAGTTTATTCTCTAACTATGGCTACACCTTC.

The table lists this clonotype with a count of one. The rearrangement uses TRBV12-3 or TRBV12-4 and TRBJ2-7, with 7 bases lining up with TRBD2. This CDR3 is built from 12 residues. The trim removed 5 bases at V and 6 bases at J, leaving 4 bases unmatched. CDR3 sequence: CASSTRESEQYF. CDR3 DNA: TGTGCCAGCAGTACGCGGGAGAGCGAGCAGTACTTC.

The chain links TRBV20-1 to TRBJ2-6; the D is unclear. From germline, CDR1 is DFQATT and CDR2 SNEGSKA (reference sequence). There are 14 residues in the CDR3. With 3 bases removed from V and 3 bases from J, the gap between germline ends came to 9 bases. CDR3 bases: TGCAGTGCTAGCGCTAGTGGTGGGGCCAACGTCCTGACTTTC. It is translated as CSASASGGANVLTF.

The rearrangement joins TRBV6-5 to TRBJ1-5; unclear D gene. The germline V and J ends were trimmed by 6 bases and 3 bases, with 15 bases remaining between them. CDR3 size: 15 residues. CDR1 and CDR2 (germline): MNHEY, SVGAGI. The CDR3 protein is CASRPGPGSNQPQHF. CDR3 DNA sequence: TGTGCCAGCAGGCCAGGACCGGGGTCCAATCAGCCCCAGCATTTT.

This chain joins TRBV7-9 and TRBJ2-7; D is uncertain. The CDR3 covers 15 residues. Germline CDR1 is SEHNR and CDR2 is FQNEAQ (reference sequence). The germline V and J ends were trimmed by 1 base and 6 bases, with 16 bases remaining between them. DNA of the CDR3: TGTGCCAGCAGCTTAGGCCTGGTTTTTAATATCGAGCAGTACTTC. Translated: CASSLGLVFNIEQYF.